This TCR beta chain was profiled in a study of blood T cell repertoires in COVID-19. About the study: Samples representing acute and convalescent COVID-19 were sourced from the United States, Italy and Spain. PBMCs, B-cell-depleted T cells, or T cells provided the cDNA or gDNA that made up the material.

The germline V gene has CDR1 MNHNY and CDR2 SVGAGI (reference sequence). The CDR3 extends over 16 amino acids. V was clipped by 1 base and J by 6 bases; unmatched bases: 4. Sequencing used immunoSEQ multiplex PCR; TCRdb keeps in-frame clones, though not all of them. The profile covers about 180,000 clones, with around nine tenths appearing a single time and roughly 0.53% taken by the ten largest. Seattle patients were enrolled during active infection and followed longitudinally. J is TRBJ2-2 and V is TRBV6-6; TRBD1 aligns across 11 bases. The TCR was taken from a man in his 60s with COVID-19, enrolled during active disease. The sequenced material came from peripheral blood. The DNA of the CDR3 is TGTGCCAGCAGTTACTTCGGACAGGGGGCTCCCGGGGAGCTGTTTTTT. Protein product: CASSYFGQGAPGELFF.